This is a list of T cell receptor beta chains from one sample in a study of blood T cell repertoires in COVID-19. Method: immunoSEQ multiplex PCR; TCRdb's copy keeps in-frame clones and lacks some. Altogether 360,000 or so clones are present, about nine tenths being singletons, with the ten largest covering around 4%. Sequenced input: peripheral blood. The source of these receptors is an older woman with COVID-19, enrolled during active disease. Both conserved end residues are part of each CDR3. The order of the fields is V gene, D gene, J gene, clone size, CDR3 protein, CDR3 DNA. A D gene is named only where the DNA matches it firmly. Size values are once, few and many counts, or a class for expanded clones, and some rows have none.

TRBV19,NA,TRBJ1-6,NA,CASSPGREGPHSPLHF,TGTGCCAGTAGTCCTGGCAGGGAAGGGCCGCATTCACCCCTCCACTTT
TRBV10-3,NA,TRBJ1-2,NA,CAIRATGEGYGYTF,TGTGCCATCAGGGCGACAGGTGAGGGATATGGCTACACCTTC
TRBV5-4,NA,TRBJ1-4,NA,CASSSSLGEKLFF,TGTGCCAGCAGCTCGAGTCTCGGGGAAAAACTGTTTTTT
TRBV27,TRBD1,TRBJ1-3,NA,CASRPGQGAPRGNTIYF,TGTGCCAGCAGGCCGGGACAGGGGGCGCCGAGAGGAAACACCATATATTTT
TRBV3-1/TRBV3-2,NA,TRBJ1-2,NA,CASSSIQNYGYTF,TGTGCCAGCAGTTCCATTCAAAACTATGGCTACACCTTC
TRBV16,NA,TRBJ1-4,NA,CASSQFEEAPFF,TGTGCCAGCAGCCAATTTGAGGAGGCACCGTTTTTT
TRBV7-9,NA,TRBJ1-5,NA,CASSTTWEDSNQPQHF,TGTGCCAGCAGCACCACCTGGGAGGATAGCAATCAGCCCCAGCATTTT
TRBV5-1,TRBD1,TRBJ1-1,NA,CASSLGQGINTEAFF,TGCGCCAGCAGCTTGGGACAGGGAATAAACACTGAAGCTTTCTTT
TRBV7-3,TRBD2,TRBJ2-1,NA,CASSTTSGSYNEQFF,TGTGCCAGCAGCACTACTAGCGGGTCCTACAATGAGCAGTTCTTC
TRBV5-1,TRBD1,TRBJ2-1,NA,CASSLVGQGYNEQFF,TGCGCCAGCAGCTTGGTAGGACAGGGCTACAATGAGCAGTTCTTC
TRBV19,TRBD1,TRBJ1-5,NA,CASSPSWRGLNQPQHF,TGTGCCAGTAGTCCCTCGTGGAGGGGGCTCAATCAGCCCCAGCATTTT
TRBV4-1,TRBD1,TRBJ2-4,NA,CASSQDPGTGGFNEYF,TGCGCCAGCAGCCAAGACCCCGGGACAGGTGGGTTCAACGAGTACTTC
TRBV7-6,NA,TRBJ1-2,NA,CASSLGSGRGYTF,TGTGCCAGCAGCTTAGGGTCCGGTCGTGGCTACACCTTC
TRBV7-3,NA,TRBJ2-1,few,CASSLGQFSYNEQFF,TGTGCCAGCAGCTTAGGGCAATTCTCCTACAATGAGCAGTTCTTC
TRBV7-3,NA,TRBJ2-2,NA,CASSRPGTGELFF,TGTGCCAGCAGCCGTCCCGGTACCGGGGAGCTGTTTTTT
TRBV6-6,TRBD2,TRBJ2-5,NA,CASSPLGNSGGVQETQYF,TGTGCCAGCAGTCCTTTAGGGAATAGCGGGGGGGTGCAAGAGACCCAGTACTTC
TRBV3-1/TRBV3-2,NA,TRBJ1-1,once,CASSPQRTFMNTEAFF,TGTGCCAGCAGTCCCCAGCGGACCTTCATGAACACTGAAGCTTTCTTT
TRBV28,NA,TRBJ1-5,NA,CASISRDFQPQHF,TGTGCCAGCATCAGCCGGGACTTTCAGCCCCAGCATTTT
TRBV14,TRBD1,TRBJ1-6,once,CASSQDYRGNSPLHF,TGTGCCAGCAGCCAAGACTACAGGGGCAATTCACCCCTCCACTTT
TRBV6-2/TRBV6-3,TRBD1,TRBJ1-2,once,CASSYGQVYGYTF,TGTGCCAGCAGTTATGGACAGGTCTATGGCTACACCTTC
TRBV6-5,TRBD1,TRBJ1-6,NA,CASSRLGQGGSPLHF,TGTGCCAGCAGTCGCCTTGGGCAGGGGGGCTCACCCCTCCACTTT
TRBV5-1,NA,TRBJ1-2,NA,CASSLDSVNYGYTF,TGCGCCAGCAGCTTGGACTCGGTTAACTATGGCTACACCTTC
TRBV29-1,TRBD1,TRBJ2-7,NA,CSVRQGAPGEQYF,TGCAGCGTGCGACAGGGCGCACCTGGCGAGCAGTACTTC
TRBV7-2,TRBD1,TRBJ2-5,NA,CASSLDGTGSETQYF,TGTGCCAGCAGCTTAGACGGGACAGGTTCAGAGACCCAGTACTTC
TRBV6-1,NA,TRBJ2-3,NA,CASSEEYARDTQYF,TGTGCCAGCAGTGAAGAATACGCTAGAGATACGCAGTATTTT
TRBV5-5,TRBD1,TRBJ1-1,NA,CASRSLSGGEETEAFF,TGTGCCAGCAGGTCCCTCTCAGGGGGCGAGGAGACTGAAGCTTTCTTT
TRBV23-1,NA,TRBJ2-1,NA,CASSRRIDRYNEQFF,TGCGCCAGCAGTCGGCGGATCGACAGATACAATGAGCAGTTCTTC
TRBV2,NA,TRBJ1-4,NA,CASSEARGTNEKLFF,TGTGCCAGCAGTGAAGCCAGGGGAACTAATGAAAAACTGTTTTTT
TRBV5-1,TRBD2,TRBJ2-5,NA,CASSRSGGGGETQYF,TGCGCCAGCAGCCGGAGCGGGGGCGGGGGAGAGACCCAGTACTTC
TRBV5-5,TRBD1,TRBJ2-3,NA,CASSSPPGQMLDTQYF,TGTGCCAGCAGCTCTCCGCCGGGACAGATGCTAGATACGCAGTATTTT
TRBV18,NA,TRBJ1-6,NA,CASCPTGQGMNSPLHF,TGTGCCAGCTGCCCCACCGGGCAGGGGATGAATTCACCCCTCCACTTT
TRBV5-4,NA,TRBJ1-2,NA,CASSNGQTNYGYTF,TGTGCCAGCAGCAATGGACAGACAAACTATGGCTACACCTTC
TRBV18,NA,TRBJ1-4,NA,CASSENRALKEKLFF,TGTGCCAGCTCAGAGAACAGGGCATTAAAGGAAAAACTGTTTTTT
TRBV5-4,NA,TRBJ2-7,few,CASSQDIIPREQYF,TGTGCCAGCAGCCAGGACATAATCCCCCGCGAGCAGTACTTC
TRBV3-1/TRBV3-2,TRBD2,TRBJ2-3,NA,CASSQLRGGPADTQYF,TGTGCCAGCAGCCAACTGCGGGGGGGGCCCGCAGATACGCAGTATTTT
TRBV11-2,TRBD1,TRBJ1-2,NA,CASSLTGQGPSYGYTF,TGTGCCAGCAGCCTGACCGGACAGGGACCGTCGTATGGCTACACCTTC
TRBV2,NA,TRBJ2-7,NA,CASREQSREQYF,TGTGCCAGCAGAGAACAGTCTCGCGAGCAGTACTTC
TRBV7-2,TRBD1,TRBJ2-2,once,CASSTPRQGNTGELFF,TGTGCCAGCAGCACCCCCCGACAGGGTAACACCGGGGAGCTGTTTTTT
TRBV7-2,NA,TRBJ2-5,NA,CASFPLGAQETQYF,TGTGCCAGCTTCCCTCTGGGGGCGCAAGAGACCCAGTACTTC
TRBV2,NA,TRBJ2-3,NA,CASSPSGTDTQYF,TGTGCCAGCAGTCCTAGCGGCACAGATACGCAGTATTTT
TRBV6-5,TRBD1,TRBJ1-2,NA,CASRGGQGNYGYTF,TGTGCCAGCAGGGGAGGACAGGGCAACTATGGCTACACCTTC
TRBV19,TRBD1,TRBJ1-1,once,CASSIGRNRGTEAFF,TGTGCCAGTAGTATAGGTCGTAACAGGGGGACTGAAGCTTTCTTT